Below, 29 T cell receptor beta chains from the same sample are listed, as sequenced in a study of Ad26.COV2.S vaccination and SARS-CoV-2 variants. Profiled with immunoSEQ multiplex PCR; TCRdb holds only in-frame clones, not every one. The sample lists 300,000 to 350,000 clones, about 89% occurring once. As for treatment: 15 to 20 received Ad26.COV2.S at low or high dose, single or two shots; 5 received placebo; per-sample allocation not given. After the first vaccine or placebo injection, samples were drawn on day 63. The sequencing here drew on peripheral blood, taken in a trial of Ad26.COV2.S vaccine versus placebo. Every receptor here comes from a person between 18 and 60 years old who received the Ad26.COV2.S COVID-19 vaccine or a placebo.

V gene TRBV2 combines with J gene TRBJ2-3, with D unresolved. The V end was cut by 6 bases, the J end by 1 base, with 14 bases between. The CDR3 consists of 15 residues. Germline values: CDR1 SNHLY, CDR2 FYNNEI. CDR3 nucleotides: TGTGCCAGCAGAAAACAGCTAAGCCGCACAGATACGCAGTATTTT. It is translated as CASRKQLSRTDTQYF.

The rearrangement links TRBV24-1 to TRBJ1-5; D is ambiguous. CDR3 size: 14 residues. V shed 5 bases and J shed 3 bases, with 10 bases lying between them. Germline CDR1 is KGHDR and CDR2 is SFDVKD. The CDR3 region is CATSGRSYNQPQHF. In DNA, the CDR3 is TGTGCCACCAGTGGCAGGTCATACAATCAGCCCCAGCATTTT.

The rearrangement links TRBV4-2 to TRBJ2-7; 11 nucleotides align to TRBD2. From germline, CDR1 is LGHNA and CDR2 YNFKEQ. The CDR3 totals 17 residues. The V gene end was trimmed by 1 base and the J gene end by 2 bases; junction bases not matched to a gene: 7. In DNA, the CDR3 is TGTGCCAGCAGCCAAGGAGGACTAGCGGGCCCCCCCTACGAGCAGTACTTC. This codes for CASSQGGLAGPPYEQYF.

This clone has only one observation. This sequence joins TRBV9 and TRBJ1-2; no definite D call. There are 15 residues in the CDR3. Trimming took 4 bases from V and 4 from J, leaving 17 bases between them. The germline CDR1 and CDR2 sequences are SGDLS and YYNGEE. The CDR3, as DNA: TGTGCCAGCAGCAGCCAGTCAACCGGCGGCTATGGCTACACCTTC. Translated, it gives CASSSQSTGGYGYTF. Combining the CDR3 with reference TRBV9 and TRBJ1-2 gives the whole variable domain DSGVTQTPKHLITATGQRVTLRCSPRSGDLSVYWYQQSLDQGLQFLIQYYNGEERAKGNILERFSAQQFPDLHSELNLSSLELGDSALYFCASSSQSTGGYGYTFGSGTRLTVV.

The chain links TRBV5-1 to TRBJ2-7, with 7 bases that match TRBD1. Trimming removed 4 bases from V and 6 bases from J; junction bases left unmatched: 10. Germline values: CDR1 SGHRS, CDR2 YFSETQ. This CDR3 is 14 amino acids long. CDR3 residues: CASSLPEQGSEQYF. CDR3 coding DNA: TGCGCCAGCAGCCTGCCGGAACAGGGGTCCGAGCAGTACTTC.

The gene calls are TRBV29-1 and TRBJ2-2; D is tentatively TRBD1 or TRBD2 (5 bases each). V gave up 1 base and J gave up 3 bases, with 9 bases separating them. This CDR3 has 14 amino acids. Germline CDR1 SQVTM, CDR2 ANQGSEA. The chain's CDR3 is CSVEGSGHTGELFF. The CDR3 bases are TGCAGCGTTGAAGGATCGGGACACACCGGGGAGCTGTTTTTT.

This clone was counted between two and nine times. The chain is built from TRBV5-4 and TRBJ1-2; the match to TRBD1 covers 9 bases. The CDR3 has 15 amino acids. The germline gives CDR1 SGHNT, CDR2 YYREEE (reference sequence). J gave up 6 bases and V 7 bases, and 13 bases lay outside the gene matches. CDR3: CASRTTGGAKDGYTF. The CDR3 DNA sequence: TGTGCCAGCCGAACCACAGGGGGCGCTAAGGATGGCTACACCTTC.

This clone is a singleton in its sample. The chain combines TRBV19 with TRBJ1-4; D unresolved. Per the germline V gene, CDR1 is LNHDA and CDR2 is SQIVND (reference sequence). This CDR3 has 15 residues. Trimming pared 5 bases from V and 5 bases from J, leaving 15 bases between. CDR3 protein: CASSSPADTNEKLFF. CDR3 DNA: TGTGCCAGTAGTTCCCCGGCAGACACGAATGAAAAACTGTTTTTT.

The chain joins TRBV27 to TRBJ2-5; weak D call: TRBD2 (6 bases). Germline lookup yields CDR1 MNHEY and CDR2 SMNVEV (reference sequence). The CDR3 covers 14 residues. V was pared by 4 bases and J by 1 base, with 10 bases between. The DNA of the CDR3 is TGTGCCAGCAGTTCCTCGGGACTCCAAGAGACCCAGTACTTC. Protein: CASSSSGLQETQYF.

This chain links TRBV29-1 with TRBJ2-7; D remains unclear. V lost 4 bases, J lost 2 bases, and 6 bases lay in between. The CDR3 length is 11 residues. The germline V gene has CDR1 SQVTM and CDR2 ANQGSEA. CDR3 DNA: TGCAGCGTTGCATGGGCCTACGAGCAGTACTTC. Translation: CSVAWAYEQYF.

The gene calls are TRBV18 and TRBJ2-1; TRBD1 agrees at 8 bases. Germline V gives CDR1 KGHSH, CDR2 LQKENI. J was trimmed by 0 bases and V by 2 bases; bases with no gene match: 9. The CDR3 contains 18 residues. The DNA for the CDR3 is TGTGCCAGCTCACCAAATCCGGGACAGGTTATCTCCTACAATGAGCAGTTCTTC. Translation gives CASSPNPGQVISYNEQFF. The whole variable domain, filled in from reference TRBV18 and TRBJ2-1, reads NAGVMQNPRHLVRRRGQEARLRCSPMKGHSHVYWYRQLPEEGLKFMVYLQKENIIDESGMPKERFSAEFPKEGPSILRIQQVVRGDSAAYFCASSPNPGQVISYNEQFFGPGTRLTVL.

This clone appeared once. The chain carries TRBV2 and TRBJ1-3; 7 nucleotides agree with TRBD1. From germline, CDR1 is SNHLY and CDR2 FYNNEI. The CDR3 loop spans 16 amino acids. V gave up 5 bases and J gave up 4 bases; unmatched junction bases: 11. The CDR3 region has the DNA TGTGCCAGCAGTCGACCCCAGGGGGTAGAAGGAAACACCATATATTTT. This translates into CASSRPQGVEGNTIYF.

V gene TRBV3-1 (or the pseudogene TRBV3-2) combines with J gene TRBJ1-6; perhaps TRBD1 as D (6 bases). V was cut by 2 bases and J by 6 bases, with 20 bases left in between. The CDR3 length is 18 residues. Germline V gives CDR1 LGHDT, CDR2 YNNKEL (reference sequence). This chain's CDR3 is CASSQSLRQVMSNSPLHF. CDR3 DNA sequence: TGTGCCAGCAGCCAATCCCTTCGACAGGTAATGAGTAATTCACCCCTCCACTTT.

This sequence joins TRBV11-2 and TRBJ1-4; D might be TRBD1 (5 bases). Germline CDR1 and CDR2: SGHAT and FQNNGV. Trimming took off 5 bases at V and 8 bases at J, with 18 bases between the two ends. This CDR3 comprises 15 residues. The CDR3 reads CASSPIGTLREKLFF. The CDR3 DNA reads TGTGCCAGCAGCCCTATAGGGACTTTGAGGGAAAAACTGTTTTTT.

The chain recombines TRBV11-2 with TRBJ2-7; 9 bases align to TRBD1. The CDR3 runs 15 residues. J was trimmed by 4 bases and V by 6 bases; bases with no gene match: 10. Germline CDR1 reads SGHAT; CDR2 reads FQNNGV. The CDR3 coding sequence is TGTGCCAGCAGGGGGTGGAACAGGGGGCTGTACGAGCAGTACTTC. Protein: CASRGWNRGLYEQYF.

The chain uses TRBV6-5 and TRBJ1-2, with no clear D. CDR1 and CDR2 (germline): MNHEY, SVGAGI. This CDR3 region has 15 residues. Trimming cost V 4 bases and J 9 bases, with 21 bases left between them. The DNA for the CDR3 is TGTGCCAGCAGTTCTCCGACGAAGGCCGAGTACAGCTACACCTTC. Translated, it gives CASSSPTKAEYSYTF.

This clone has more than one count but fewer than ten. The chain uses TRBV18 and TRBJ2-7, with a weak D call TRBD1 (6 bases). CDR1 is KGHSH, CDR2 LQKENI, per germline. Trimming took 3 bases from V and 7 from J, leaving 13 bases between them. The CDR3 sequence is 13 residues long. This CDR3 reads CASSPTGHGEQYF. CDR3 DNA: TGTGCCAGCTCACCCACGGGACATGGGGAGCAGTACTTC.

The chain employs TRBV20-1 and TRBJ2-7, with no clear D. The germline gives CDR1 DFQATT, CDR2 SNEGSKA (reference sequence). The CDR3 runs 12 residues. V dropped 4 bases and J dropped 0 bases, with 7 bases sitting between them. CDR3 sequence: CSANDGSYEQYF. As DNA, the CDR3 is TGCAGTGCTAATGACGGCTCCTACGAGCAGTACTTC.

The CDR3, as DNA: TGTGCCAGTAAATATATGACGGCCGGCGATCAGCCCCAGCATTTT. It encodes CASKYMTAGDQPQHF. The V call is TRBV19, the J call TRBJ1-5; the D is unclear. Trimming removed 7 bases from V and 5 bases from J, with 18 bases in between. Germline assignment: CDR1 LNHDA and CDR2 SQIVND (reference sequence). The CDR3 is 15 amino acids. The full variable domain, in which reference TRBV19 and TRBJ1-5 provide the parts outside the CDR3, is DGGITQSPKYLFRKEGQNVTLSCEQNLNHDAMYWYRQDPGQGLRLIYYSQIVNDFQKGDIAEGYSVSREKKESFPLTVTSAQKNPTAFYLCASKYMTAGDQPQHFGDGTRLSIL.

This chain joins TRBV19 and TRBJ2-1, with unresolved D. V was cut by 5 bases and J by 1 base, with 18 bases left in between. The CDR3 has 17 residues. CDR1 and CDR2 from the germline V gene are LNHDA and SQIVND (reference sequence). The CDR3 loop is CASSDFLAAGSYNEQFF. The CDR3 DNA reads TGTGCCAGTAGTGACTTCCTGGCAGCAGGTTCCTACAATGAGCAGTTCTTC.

The CDR3 reads CSVDLGQGESSYNEQFF. Here the CDR3 DNA reads TGCAGCGTTGACCTGGGACAGGGAGAGAGTAGCTACAATGAGCAGTTCTTC. The J gene is TRBJ2-1, the V gene TRBV29-1; TRBD1 aligns across 9 bases. The ends lost 3 bases at V and 3 bases at J; junction bases unmatched: 12. The CDR3 runs to 17 residues. Per germline, CDR1 SQVTM and CDR2 ANQGSEA.

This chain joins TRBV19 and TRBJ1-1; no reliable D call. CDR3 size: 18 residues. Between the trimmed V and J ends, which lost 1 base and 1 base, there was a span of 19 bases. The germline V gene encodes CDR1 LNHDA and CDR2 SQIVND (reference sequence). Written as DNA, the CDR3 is TGTGCCAGTAGTATAGGAAAGGTGAGGGCCAGAGAGAACACTGAAGCTTTCTTT. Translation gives CASSIGKVRARENTEAFF.

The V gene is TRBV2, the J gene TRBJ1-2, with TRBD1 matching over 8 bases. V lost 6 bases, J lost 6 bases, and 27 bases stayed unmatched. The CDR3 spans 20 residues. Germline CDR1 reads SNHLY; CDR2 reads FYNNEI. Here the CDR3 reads CASRFGQGIAQPRDIHGYTF. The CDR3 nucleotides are TGTGCCAGCAGGTTCGGACAGGGTATAGCCCAACCGCGCGACATTCATGGCTACACCTTC.

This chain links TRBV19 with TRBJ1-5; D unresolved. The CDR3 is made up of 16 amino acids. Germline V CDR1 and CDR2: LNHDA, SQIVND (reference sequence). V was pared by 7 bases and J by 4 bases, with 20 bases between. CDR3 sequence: CASTKGEYLDNQPQHF. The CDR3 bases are TGTGCCAGTACCAAAGGAGAGTACCTCGATAATCAGCCCCAGCATTTT.

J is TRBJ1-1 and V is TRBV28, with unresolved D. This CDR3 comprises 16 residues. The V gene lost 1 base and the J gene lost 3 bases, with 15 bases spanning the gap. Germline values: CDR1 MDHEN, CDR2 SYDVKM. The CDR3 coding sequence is TGTGCCAGCAGTTTATCTACCAAGGTCAGTTACACTGAAGCTTTCTTT. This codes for CASSLSTKVSYTEAFF. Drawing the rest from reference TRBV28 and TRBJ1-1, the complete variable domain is DVKVTQSSRYLVKRTGEKVFLECVQDMDHENMFWYRQDPGLGLRLIYFSYDVKMKEKGDIPEGYSVSREKKERFSLILESASTNQTSMYLCASSLSTKVSYTEAFFGQGTRLTVV.

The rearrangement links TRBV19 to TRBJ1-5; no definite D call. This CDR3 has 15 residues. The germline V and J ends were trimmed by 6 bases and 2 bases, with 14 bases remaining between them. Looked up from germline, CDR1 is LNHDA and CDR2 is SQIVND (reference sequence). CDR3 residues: CASSLNSIGNQPQHF. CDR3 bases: TGTGCCAGTAGCCTGAATAGTATTGGCAATCAGCCCCAGCATTTT. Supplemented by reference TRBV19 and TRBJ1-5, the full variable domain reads DGGITQSPKYLFRKEGQNVTLSCEQNLNHDAMYWYRQDPGQGLRLIYYSQIVNDFQKGDIAEGYSVSREKKESFPLTVTSAQKNPTAFYLCASSLNSIGNQPQHFGDGTRLSIL.

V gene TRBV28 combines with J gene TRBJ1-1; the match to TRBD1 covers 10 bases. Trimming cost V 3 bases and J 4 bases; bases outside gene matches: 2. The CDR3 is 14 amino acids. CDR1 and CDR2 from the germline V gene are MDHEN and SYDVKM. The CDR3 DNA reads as TGTGCCAGCAGTTTCAGGGACAGGGGCACTGAAGCTTTCTTT. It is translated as CASSFRDRGTEAFF.

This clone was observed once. The CDR3 spells CATSGPVGRANTGELFF. The DNA for the CDR3 is TGTGCCACCTCAGGGCCGGTAGGGAGGGCGAACACCGGGGAGCTGTTTTTT. The chain carries TRBV2 and TRBJ2-2; TRBD2 matches at 7 bases. V lost 10 bases, J lost 0 bases, and 14 bases stayed unmatched. Germline CDR1 and CDR2: SNHLY and FYNNEI. CDR3 length equals 17 residues.

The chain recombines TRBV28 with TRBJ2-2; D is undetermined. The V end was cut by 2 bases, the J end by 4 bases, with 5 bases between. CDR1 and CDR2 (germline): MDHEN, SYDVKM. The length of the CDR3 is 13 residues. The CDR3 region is CASSLEATGELFF. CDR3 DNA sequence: TGTGCCAGCAGTTTAGAGGCCACCGGGGAGCTGTTTTTT.